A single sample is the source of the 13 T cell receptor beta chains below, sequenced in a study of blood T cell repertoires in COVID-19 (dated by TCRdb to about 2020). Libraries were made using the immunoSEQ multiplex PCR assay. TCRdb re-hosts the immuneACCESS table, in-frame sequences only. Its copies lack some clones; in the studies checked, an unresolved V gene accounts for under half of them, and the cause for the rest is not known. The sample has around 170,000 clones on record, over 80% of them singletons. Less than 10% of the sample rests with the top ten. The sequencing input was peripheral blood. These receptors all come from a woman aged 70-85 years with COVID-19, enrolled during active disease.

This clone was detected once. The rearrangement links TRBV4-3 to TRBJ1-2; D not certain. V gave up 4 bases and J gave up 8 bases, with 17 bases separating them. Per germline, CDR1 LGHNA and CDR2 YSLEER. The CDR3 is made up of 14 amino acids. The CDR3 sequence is CASSRLGTTGGYTF. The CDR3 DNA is TGCGCCAGCAGCCGACTAGGCACGACTGGAGGCTACACCTTC.

This CDR3 reads CAWSVLGREGNQPQHF. As DNA, the CDR3 is TGTGCCTGGAGTGTCTTGGGCAGGGAGGGCAATCAGCCCCAGCATTTT. The rearrangement joins TRBV30 to TRBJ1-5, with D possibly matching TRBD1 (5 bases). CDR3 size: 16 residues. Germline V CDR1 and CDR2: GTSNPN, SVGIG (reference sequence). V was shortened by 0 bases and J by 2 bases, with 14 bases between the two germline ends.

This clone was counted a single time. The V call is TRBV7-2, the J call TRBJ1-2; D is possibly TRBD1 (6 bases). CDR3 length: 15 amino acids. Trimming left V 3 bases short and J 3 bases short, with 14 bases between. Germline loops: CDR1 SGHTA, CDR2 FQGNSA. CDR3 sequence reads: CASSLNRAFDYGYTF. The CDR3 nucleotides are TGTGCCAGCAGCTTGAACAGGGCTTTTGACTATGGCTACACCTTC.

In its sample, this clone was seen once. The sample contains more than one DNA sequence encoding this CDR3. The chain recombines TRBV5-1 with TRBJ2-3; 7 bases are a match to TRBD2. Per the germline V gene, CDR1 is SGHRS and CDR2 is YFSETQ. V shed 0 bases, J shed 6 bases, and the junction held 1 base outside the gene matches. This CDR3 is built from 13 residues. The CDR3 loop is CASSLELADTQYF. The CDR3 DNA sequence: TGCGCCAGCAGCTTGGAACTAGCGGATACGCAGTATTTT.

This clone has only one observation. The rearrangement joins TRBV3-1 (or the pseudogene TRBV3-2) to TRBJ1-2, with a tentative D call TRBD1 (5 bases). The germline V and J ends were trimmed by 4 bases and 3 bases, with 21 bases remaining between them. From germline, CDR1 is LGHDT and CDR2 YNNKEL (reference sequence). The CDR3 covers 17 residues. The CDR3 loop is CASSPMTIKKQDYGYTF. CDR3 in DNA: TGTGCCAGCAGCCCAATGACAATCAAGAAACAGGACTATGGCTACACCTTC.

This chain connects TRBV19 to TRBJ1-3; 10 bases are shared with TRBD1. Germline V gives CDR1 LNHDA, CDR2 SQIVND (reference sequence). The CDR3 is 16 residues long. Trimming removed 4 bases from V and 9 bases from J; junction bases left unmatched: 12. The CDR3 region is CASSTSRQGARSTIYF. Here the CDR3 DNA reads TGTGCCAGTAGTACATCCAGACAGGGGGCTCGGAGCACCATATATTTT.

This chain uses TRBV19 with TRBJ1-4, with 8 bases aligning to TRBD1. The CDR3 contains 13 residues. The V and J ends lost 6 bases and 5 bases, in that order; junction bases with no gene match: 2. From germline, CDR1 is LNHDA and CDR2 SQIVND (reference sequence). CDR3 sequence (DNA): TGTGCCAGTAGAAGGACAGGGAATGAAAAACTGTTTTTT. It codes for CASRRTGNEKLFF.

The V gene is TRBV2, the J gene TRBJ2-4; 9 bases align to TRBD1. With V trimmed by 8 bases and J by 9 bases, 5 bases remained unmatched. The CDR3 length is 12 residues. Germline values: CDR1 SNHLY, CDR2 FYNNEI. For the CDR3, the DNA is TGTGCCAGCCTAGACAGGGGGAGCATTCAGTACTTC. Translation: CASLDRGSIQYF.

The CDR3 spells CASSPLGGTSGREQFF. The CDR3 DNA sequence: TGTGCCAGCAGTCCTCTGGGGGGGACTAGCGGCCGTGAGCAGTTCTTC. The chain links TRBV28 to TRBJ2-1, with 11 bases identical to TRBD2. The germline gives CDR1 MDHEN, CDR2 SYDVKM. The V and J ends lost 5 bases and 9 bases, in that order; junction bases with no gene match: 12. This CDR3 spans 16 amino acids.

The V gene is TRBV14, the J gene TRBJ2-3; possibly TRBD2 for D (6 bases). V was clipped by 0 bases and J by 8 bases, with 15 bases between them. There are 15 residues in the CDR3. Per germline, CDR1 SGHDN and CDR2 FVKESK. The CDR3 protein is CASSQDRAGSGTQYF. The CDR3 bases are TGTGCCAGCAGCCAAGATCGCGCGGGGTCGGGTACGCAGTATTTT. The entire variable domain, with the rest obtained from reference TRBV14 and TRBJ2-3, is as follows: EAGVTQFPSHSVIEKGQTVTLRCDPISGHDNLYWYRRVMGKEIKFLLHFVKESKQDESGMPNNRFLAERTGGTYSTLKVQPAELEDSGVYFCASSQDRAGSGTQYFGPGTRLTVL.

This CDR3 is CASSRGATSGSYEQYF. Written as DNA, the CDR3 is TGCGCCAGCAGCCGCGGAGCGACTAGCGGATCCTACGAGCAGTACTTC. The chain is built from TRBV4-3 and TRBJ2-7; 9 positions match TRBD2. V trimming: 4 bases; J trimming: 1 base; junction bases outside the gene matches: 8. CDR1 and CDR2 from the germline V gene are LGHNA and YSLEER. The CDR3 has 16 amino acids.

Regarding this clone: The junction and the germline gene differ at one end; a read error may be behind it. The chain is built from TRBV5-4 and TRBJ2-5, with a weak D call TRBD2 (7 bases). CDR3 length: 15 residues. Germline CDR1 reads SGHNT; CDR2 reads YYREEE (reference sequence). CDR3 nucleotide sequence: TGTGCCAGCAGCTTGTTTAGGGGGGGTCAAGGGACCCAGTACTTC. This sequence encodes CASSLFRGGQGTQYF.

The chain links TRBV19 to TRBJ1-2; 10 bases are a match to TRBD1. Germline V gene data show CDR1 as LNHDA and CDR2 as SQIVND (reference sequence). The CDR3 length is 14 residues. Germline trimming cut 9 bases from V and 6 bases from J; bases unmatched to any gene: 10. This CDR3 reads CASNSRDRGNGYTF. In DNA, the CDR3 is TGTGCCAGCAATAGCCGGGACAGGGGAAATGGCTACACCTTC.